This TCR beta chain emerged from a study of T cells in Graves' hyperthyroidism and ophthalmopathy. Amplified TCR beta CDR3 regions came from RNA transcripts. In the first-round RT-PCR of the TCR CDR3, the HTBI primer set was used. TCRdb re-called the multiplex PCR reads with MiXCR, one entry per CDR3 protein. The sample yields under 350,000 distinct CDR3 sequences, around a sixth seen once. CDR3 length equals 15 residues. Germline lookup yields CDR1 SGHVS and CDR2 FQNEAQ. Trimming took 6 bases from V and 5 from J; bases not matched to a gene: 6. This chain connects TRBV7-8 to TRBJ2-2; the match to TRBD1 covers 10 bases. The sample consisted of blood. The receptor's source is a woman in her 50s with Graves' hyperthyroidism. CDR3 bases: TGTGCCAGCAGGCCCGGACAGGGGGGGACCGGGGAGCTGTTTTTT. Its translation: CASRPGQGGTGELFF.